The next 11 T cell receptor beta chains were all read from a single sample in a study of graft-versus-host responses after intestinal transplantation. The repertoire was sequenced with immunoSEQ multiplex PCR; TCRdb's copy has only in-frame clones and lacks some. The profile shows over 85,000 clones, 80% to 95% of them singletons. For these TCRs, the target antigens are not known. The sequences come from unstimulated CD8+ T cells sorted from spleen or lymph node cells, collected before intestinal transplant. Receptors originate from a human donor who received an intestinal transplant.

The rearrangement joins TRBV14 to TRBJ2-5; D remains unclear. V was clipped by 3 bases and J by 5 bases, with 10 bases between them. The CDR3 runs to 13 residues. CDR1 is SGHDN, CDR2 FVKESK, per germline. The CDR3 reads CASSHYRRETQYF. The CDR3 region has the DNA TGTGCCAGCAGCCATTACCGGCGGGAGACCCAGTACTTC.

This chain uses TRBV4-1 with TRBJ1-4; D uncertain. Trimming left V 6 bases short and J 3 bases short, with 5 bases between. Germline V gene data show CDR1 as MGHRA and CDR2 as YSYEKL. This CDR3 spans 12 amino acids. Written as DNA, the CDR3 is TGCGCCAGCAGGGCACCTAATGAAAAACTGTTTTTT. It encodes CASRAPNEKLFF.

The rearrangement uses TRBV4-1 and TRBJ1-1; 8 bases fit TRBD1. The CDR3 runs to 16 residues. Germline CDR1 is MGHRA and CDR2 is YSYEKL. V dropped 0 bases and J dropped 6; count of bases not matched to a gene: 9. CDR3 residues: CASSQDRTGFYAEAFF. The CDR3 DNA reads as TGCGCCAGCAGCCAAGATCGGACAGGGTTTTACGCTGAAGCTTTCTTT.

The rearrangement links TRBV6-6 to TRBJ1-1, with unresolved D. The germline CDR1 and CDR2 sequences are MNHNY and SVGAGI (reference sequence). The CDR3 is 13 amino acids. With 4 bases removed from V and 0 bases from J, the gap between germline ends came to 6 bases. DNA of the CDR3: TGTGCCAGCAGTTCCCATTTGAACACTGAAGCTTTCTTT. As protein: CASSSHLNTEAFF.

The genes are TRBV7-9 and TRBJ2-1; D is perhaps TRBD2 (6 bases). V lost 4 bases and J lost 4, with 17 bases in between. The length of the CDR3 is 16 residues. Germline V gene sequence: CDR1 SEHNR, CDR2 FQNEAQ (reference sequence). CDR3 sequence: CASSWTTWGVYNEQFF. The CDR3 DNA is TGTGCCAGCAGCTGGACCACATGGGGGGTATACAATGAGCAGTTCTTC.

The V call is TRBV19, the J call TRBJ2-7, with TRBD1 identical over 9 bases. The V segment lost 3 bases and the J segment 5 bases; nucleotides outside the gene matches: 5. This CDR3 has 14 residues. Germline loops: CDR1 LNHDA, CDR2 SQIVND (reference sequence). CDR3 nucleotides: TGTGCCAGTAGTATTTGGGGACAGGGTAACGAGCAGTACTTC. As protein: CASSIWGQGNEQYF.

The table lists this clone with a few counts. This chain uses TRBV6-5 with TRBJ1-3; tentative D call: TRBD1 (6 bases). The germline V gene has CDR1 MNHEY and CDR2 SVGAGI. Trimming removed 4 bases from V and 0 bases from J, with 7 bases in between. The CDR3 loop spans 14 amino acids. The CDR3 loop is CASSSQGSGNTIYF. The DNA of the CDR3 is TGTGCCAGCAGTTCACAGGGCTCTGGAAACACCATATATTTT.

CDR3 sequence reads: CATSWQGLNSPLHF. The CDR3 nucleotides are TGTGCCACCAGTTGGCAGGGCCTGAATTCACCCCTCCACTTT. The V gene is TRBV15, the J gene TRBJ1-6; D is perhaps TRBD1 (5 bases). Germline CDR1 reads LNHNV; CDR2 reads YYDKDF (reference sequence). CDR3 size: 14 residues. V dropped 6 bases and J dropped 7 bases, with 13 bases sitting between them.

The gene calls are TRBV4-1 and TRBJ2-7; TRBD1 is a possible D gene (5 bases). The CDR3 has 13 amino acids. Per germline, CDR1 MGHRA and CDR2 YSYEKL. The V end was cut by 6 bases, the J end by 2 bases, with 11 bases between. For the CDR3, the DNA is TGCGCCAGCAGTCCGACAGTGGCCTACGAGCAGTACTTC. Amino acid sequence: CASSPTVAYEQYF.

The gene calls are TRBV13 and TRBJ2-7, with 9 bases matching TRBD1. Per germline, CDR1 PRHDT and CDR2 FYEKMQ (reference sequence). The CDR3 contains 14 residues. V lost 5 bases, J lost 5 bases, and 7 bases stayed unmatched. The CDR3 DNA follows: TGTGCCAGCAGCGCAATGGACAGGGGCCACGAGCAGTACTTC. This codes for CASSAMDRGHEQYF.

This clone has a single count. V and J are TRBV5-1 and TRBJ2-3; 7 positions agree with TRBD2. J lost 6 bases, V lost 0 bases, and 16 bases had no gene match. In germline, CDR1 is SGHRS, CDR2 YFSETQ. The CDR3 runs 18 residues. The CDR3 region is CASSLGVTSAEEGDTQYF. For the CDR3, the DNA is TGCGCCAGCAGCTTGGGCGTTACTAGCGCCGAGGAGGGGGATACGCAGTATTTT.